Each of the 14 T cell receptor beta chains below was sequenced from the same sample in a study of T cells expressing NK-cell markers. No DNA is given; TCRdb re-called the 5' RACE reads and lists each CDR3 protein once. This table lists a few hundred thousand distinct CDR3 sequences. Sequences were obtained from blood T cells: a sorted CD56 or NKG2C T cell subset, CD4+ or CD8+ T cells, or bulk PBMC T cells (not recorded which). The receptors were gathered from a man between 18 and 29 years old in good health.

This sequence joins TRBV6-5 and TRBJ2-7; TCRdb calls TRBD1, which cannot be checked without DNA. Looked up from germline, CDR1 is MNHEY and CDR2 is SVGAGI. This CDR3 is built from 16 residues. The CDR3 sequence: CASSYFLRDGTNEQYF.

The genes are TRBV12-3 or TRBV12-4 and TRBJ2-5. This CDR3 contains 13 residues. This CDR3 reads CASSPGWSETQYF.

This chain connects TRBV7-6 to TRBJ2-1; TCRdb outputs TRBD1, but without DNA this stays unchecked. Germline lookup yields CDR1 SGHVS and CDR2 FNYEAQ. The CDR3 sequence is 15 residues long. CDR3 loop: CASSFSPTQGDEQFF.

The rearrangement links TRBV7-2 to TRBJ2-2; the D gene TCRdb calls, TRBD2, cannot be checked with no DNA. CDR3 length: 15 residues. From germline, CDR1 is SGHTA and CDR2 FQGNSA. CDR3 amino acids: CASSYRTSNVGELFF.

This sequence joins TRBV2 and TRBJ1-5; TCRdb's D call, TRBD1, is unchecked because there is no DNA. Germline V lookup: CDR1 SNHLY, CDR2 FYNNEI. There are 13 residues in the CDR3. The CDR3 protein is CASDRRPNQPQHF.

This rearrangement joins TRBV25-1 to TRBJ2-5; lacking DNA, the TRBD1 call made by TCRdb goes unchecked. In germline, CDR1 is MGHDK, CDR2 SYGVNS. The CDR3 covers 15 residues. CDR3 loop: CASRETGTGGETQYF.

This chain uses TRBV12-3 or TRBV12-4 with TRBJ2-5. The CDR3 is 14 amino acids. This CDR3 reads CASSPSGRLETQYF.

The gene calls are TRBV15 and TRBJ2-1; there is no DNA to check the TCRdb D call of TRBD1. From germline, CDR1 is LNHNV and CDR2 YYDKDF (reference sequence). CDR3 length: 13 residues. CDR3 sequence reads: CATGGTGSDEQFF.

V usage is TRBV4-2 and J usage is TRBJ2-1; the TCRdb D gene call, TRBD1, has no DNA to confirm it. The CDR3 is 16 residues long. In germline, CDR1 is LGHNA, CDR2 YNFKEQ. The CDR3 reads CASSQELTGVYNEQFF.

This sequence joins TRBV4-3 and TRBJ1-4; without DNA, the TCRdb call of TRBD1 cannot be checked. The CDR3 length is 15 residues. CDR1 LGHNA and CDR2 YSLEER come from the germline V gene. The CDR3 reads CASSPGQGHNEKLFF.

This chain uses TRBV9 with TRBJ2-1; TCRdb indicates TRBD2, and absent DNA this call remains unverified. CDR1 SGDLS and CDR2 YYNGEE come from the germline V gene. The CDR3 spans 15 residues. Here the CDR3 reads CASSVGLAVNNEQFF.

This sequence joins TRBV12-3 or TRBV12-4 and TRBJ2-5; TCRdb returns TRBD1, unconfirmable since there is no DNA. This CDR3 is 15 amino acids long. CDR3 region: CASSSGTGVVETQYF.

This rearrangement joins TRBV21-1 to TRBJ2-5. TRBV21-1 is classified as a pseudogene. The CDR3 has 18 amino acids. The CDR3 loop reads CASSKWVSTLPKQETQYF.

This rearrangement joins TRBV20-1 to TRBJ2-1; TCRdb picks TRBD2, but there is no DNA to check that call. Germline CDR1 reads DFQATT; CDR2 reads SNEGSKA (reference sequence). The CDR3 runs 16 residues. The CDR3 sequence is CSARVQGLAGLNEQFF.